This record looks at one TCR beta chain sequence and its context. These data originate in a study of T cell responses to AZD1222 COVID-19 vaccine. V trimming: 6 bases; J trimming: 0 bases; junction bases outside the gene matches: 8. This CDR3 spans 17 amino acids. From germline, CDR1 is SQVTM and CDR2 ANQGSEA. The repertoire was sequenced with immunoSEQ multiplex PCR; TCRdb's copy has only in-frame clones and lacks some. The sample lists around 44,000 clones; approximately 86% were seen once. The chain employs TRBV29-1 and TRBJ2-6; 10 bases agree with TRBD1. The specimen was peripheral blood, collected 28 days after the second AZD1222 dose. The origin of this receptor is an adult who received the AZD1222 COVID-19 vaccine. The CDR3 spells CSVHGTGEGSGANVLTF. DNA of the CDR3: TGCAGCGTCCATGGGACAGGGGAAGGCTCTGGGGCCAACGTCCTGACTTTC.